This T cell receptor (beta chain) was sequenced in a study of blood T cell repertoires in COVID-19. As for the study in general: Both acute and convalescent COVID-19 samples were obtained from the United States, Italy and Spain. Nucleic acid was either cDNA or gDNA, and it came from T cells, B-cell-depleted T cells, or PBMCs.

The CDR3 extends over 13 amino acids. V gave up 2 bases and J gave up 6 bases, with 10 bases separating them. Germline lookup yields CDR1 MNHEY and CDR2 SVGAGI. Enrolled during active infection, Seattle patients were then followed longitudinally. In the original workflow: The authors estimated nucleated cell counts from reference gene primer amplification. Using immunoSEQ multiplex PCR, the repertoire was profiled, and TCRdb retains in-frame clones only, with some absent. The DNA was the basis for D and trimming; V, J and clone size are from that table. The repertoire holds approximately 200,000 clones, with approximately 94% as singletons.

The sequence derives from a man aged 25 to 45 with COVID-19, enrolled during active disease. The chain employs TRBV6-5 and TRBJ1-1; D is possibly TRBD1 (5 bases). Sequencing used peripheral blood. CDR3 amino acids: CASSYGTGAEAFF. The CDR3 region has the DNA TGTGCCAGCAGTTACGGGACTGGCGCTGAAGCTTTCTTT.